This is a list of T cell receptor beta chains from one sample in a study of T cell responses to AZD1222 COVID-19 vaccine. TCRdb's table, derived via immunoSEQ multiplex PCR, lists solely in-frame clones and lacks some. The sample lists roughly 180,000 clones; almost 95% were seen once. The sequenced sample was peripheral blood, obtained on day 0 of AZD1222 vaccination. The receptor set was obtained from an adult in good health. Both conserved end residues are part of each CDR3. A D gene is named only where the DNA matches it firmly. A clone size is listed for some rows: how often the clone was seen (once, few, many), or a class if it is expanded.

CASSLLGQGPTGELFF	TGCGCCAGCAGCTTACTTGGACAGGGGCCCACCGGGGAGCTGTTTTTT	NA	TRBV5-1	TRBJ2-2	16	TRBD1
CASSEVRGSYNEQFF	TGTGCCAGCAGTGAGGTGCGGGGCTCCTACAATGAGCAGTTCTTC	few	TRBV2	TRBJ2-1	15	NA
CSVRLAEQYF	TGCAGCGTTAGATTAGCCGAGCAGTATTTT	NA	TRBV29-1	TRBJ2-3	10	NA
CASSPLVMSGYTF	TGTGCCAGCAGTCCGCTTGTGATGTCTGGCTACACCTTC	NA	TRBV28	TRBJ1-2	13	NA
CASSYEQYF	TGTGCCAGCAGCTACGAGCAGTACTTC	NA	TRBV5-4	TRBJ2-7	9	NA
CASSPTSYSGNTIYF	TGCGCCAGCAGCCCGACCTCGTACTCTGGAAACACCATATATTTT	NA	TRBV5-1	TRBJ1-3	15	NA
CASLRTSRPDTQYF	TGTGCCAGCTTAAGGACTAGTCGTCCAGATACGCAGTATTTT	NA	TRBV19	TRBJ2-3	14	TRBD2
CASSDLRGADTGELFF	TGTGCCAGCAGCGACCTGAGGGGGGCGGACACCGGGGAGCTGTTTTTT	NA	TRBV2	TRBJ2-2	16	NA
CATSSRDRTGSDEQYF	TGTGCCACCAGCAGTAGGGATAGGACAGGTTCTGACGAGCAGTACTTC	NA	TRBV15	TRBJ2-7	16	TRBD1
CAISLGTGELFF	TGTGCCATCAGTTTAGGCACCGGGGAGCTGTTTTTT	once	TRBV10-3	TRBJ2-2	12	NA
CASSFRPRGSGYNEQFF	TGTGCCAGCAGTTTTCGACCCAGGGGATCAGGCTACAATGAGCAGTTCTTC	NA	TRBV13	TRBJ2-1	17	NA
CAWSVPVGGVYNSPLHF	TGTGCCTGGAGTGTACCGGTGGGAGGGGTATATAATTCACCCCTCCACTTT	NA	TRBV30	TRBJ1-6	17	NA
CAWSPQANQPQHF	TGTGCCTGGAGTCCTCAGGCGAATCAGCCCCAGCATTTT	few	TRBV30	TRBJ1-5	13	NA
CASTVDGNQPQHF	TGTGCCAGCACAGTGGATGGCAATCAGCCCCAGCATTTT	NA	TRBV2	TRBJ1-5	13	NA
CASSLDSNQPQHF	TGTGCCAGCAGTTTGGACAGCAATCAGCCCCAGCATTTT	NA	TRBV6-5	TRBJ1-5	13	NA
CASSPGGGQPQHF	TGTGCCAGCAGTCCCGGAGGGGGACAGCCCCAGCATTTT	NA	TRBV2	TRBJ1-5	13	NA
CASSQRTGGPYEQYF	TGTGCCAGCAGCCAGAGGACAGGGGGCCCCTACGAGCAGTACTTC	NA	TRBV2	TRBJ2-7	15	TRBD1
CASSSTGPSGTDTQYF	TGTGCCAGCAGTTCAACCGGCCCATCGGGCACAGATACGCAGTATTTT	NA	TRBV6-5	TRBJ2-3	16	NA
CSALSGNTIYF	TGCAGTGCCCTCTCTGGAAACACCATATATTTT	NA	TRBV20-1	TRBJ1-3	11	NA
CASSLYQGSYNEQFF	TGTGCCAGCAGTTTATATCAGGGAAGTTACAATGAGCAGTTCTTC	once	TRBV28	TRBJ2-1	15	NA
CASSPLPNAEEQFF	TGTGCCAGCAGCCCCCTCCCAAACGCCGAAGAGCAGTTCTTC	NA	TRBV7-2	TRBJ2-1	14	NA
CASSLLGLSQYF	TGTGCCAGCAGTTTGCTAGGTCTTTCCCAGTACTTC	NA	TRBV28	TRBJ2-7	12	NA
CASSLGQGYNEKLFF	TGTGCCAGTAGTCTCGGTCAGGGGTATAATGAAAAACTGTTTTTT	NA	TRBV19	TRBJ1-4	15	NA
CASSLVDRRDGYTF	TGCGCCAGCAGCTTGGTGGACAGGCGGGATGGCTACACCTTC	NA	TRBV5-1	TRBJ1-2	14	TRBD1
CASSKRWNEKLFF	TGTGCCAGCAGCAAACGATGGAATGAAAAACTGTTTTTT	NA	TRBV28	TRBJ1-4	13	NA
CASSPPGLADYNEQFF	TGTGCCAGCAGCCCACCAGGACTAGCAGATTACAATGAGCAGTTCTTC	NA	TRBV7-9	TRBJ2-1	16	TRBD2
CASSLSGDTQYF	TGTGCCAGCAGTCTATCGGGAGATACGCAGTATTTT	NA	TRBV27	TRBJ2-3	12	NA
CSVEGVANEKLFF	TGCAGCGTTGAAGGGGTCGCTAATGAAAAACTGTTTTTT	once	TRBV29-1	TRBJ1-4	13	NA
CASSFLSGSSQETQYF	TGTGCCAGCTCATTTTTGTCGGGATCTTCCCAAGAGACCCAGTACTTC	NA	TRBV18	TRBJ2-5	16	NA
CASSLRLGQTDTEAFF	TGTGCCAGCAGCTTAAGATTAGGACAGACCGACACTGAAGCTTTCTTT	NA	TRBV7-2	TRBJ1-1	16	NA
CASSWYRGKNTEAFF	TGTGCCAGCAGCTGGTACAGGGGGAAGAACACTGAAGCTTTCTTT	NA	TRBV5-4	TRBJ1-1	15	TRBD1
CASSQAVSIQRSMETQYF	TGCGCCAGCAGCCAAGCAGTCTCGATCCAGCGGAGTATGGAGACCCAGTACTTC	NA	TRBV4-3	TRBJ2-5	18	NA
CASSRESGQGALYGYTF	TGCGCCAGCAGCCGAGAATCGGGACAGGGGGCCCTCTATGGCTACACCTTC	NA	TRBV4-1	TRBJ1-2	17	TRBD1
CASSLTSSPVDTQYF	TGCGCCAGCAGCCTGACTAGCAGCCCAGTGGATACGCAGTATTTT	NA	TRBV4-1	TRBJ2-3	15	TRBD2
CSGGDGGSYNEQFF	TGCAGCGGGGGGGACGGAGGCTCCTACAATGAGCAGTTCTTC	NA	TRBV29-1	TRBJ2-1	14	NA
CASRETGNTGELFF	TGTGCCAGCAGGGAGACAGGGAACACCGGGGAGCTGTTTTTT	NA	TRBV9	TRBJ2-2	14	NA
CASSLVDRAGNTIYF	TGTGCCAGCAGTTTGGTGGACAGGGCCGGAAACACCATATATTTT	NA	TRBV28	TRBJ1-3	15	TRBD1
CASSSLGVTEAFF	TGCGCCAGCAGCTCACTCGGGGTAACTGAAGCTTTCTTT	NA	TRBV5-1	TRBJ1-1	13	NA
CATAGQGSGKRGDTQYF	TGTGCCACCGCAGGACAGGGGAGCGGGAAGCGAGGAGATACGCAGTATTTT	NA	TRBV24-1	TRBJ2-3	17	TRBD1
CASSEEGGSTDTQYF	TGTGCCAGCAGTGAAGAAGGCGGGAGCACAGATACGCAGTATTTT	NA	TRBV2	TRBJ2-3	15	NA
CASSLADREIPEAFF	TGTGCCAGCAGCTTGGCCGACAGGGAGATACCTGAAGCTTTCTTT	NA	TRBV5-6	TRBJ1-1	15	TRBD1
CASSFAKGREQFF	TGTGCCAGCAGCTTCGCAAAGGGGCGCGAGCAGTTCTTC	NA	TRBV7-3	TRBJ2-1	13	NA
CASSQYGWDRQWNSPLHF	TGCGCCAGCAGTCAATACGGTTGGGACAGACAGTGGAATTCACCCCTCCACTTT	NA	TRBV23-1	TRBJ1-6	18	TRBD1
CASSPTRPNSPPLHF	TGTGCCAGCTCGCCTACAAGGCCCAATTCTCCACCCCTCCACTTT	NA	TRBV18	TRBJ1-6	15	NA
CSTFRQGGYTF	TGCAGTACTTTCCGACAGGGTGGCTACACCTTC	NA	TRBV20-1	TRBJ1-2	11	TRBD1
CATSTASLNSPLHF	TGTGCCACCTCTACAGCCTCTCTTAATTCACCCCTCCACTTT	NA	TRBV15	TRBJ1-6	14	NA
CAAGTGGGTEAFF	TGTGCCGCCGGGACAGGAGGGGGGACTGAAGCTTTCTTT	once	TRBV2	TRBJ1-1	13	TRBD1
CASTPMGQGAGQPQHF	TGTGCCAGCACCCCAATGGGGCAAGGGGCGGGTCAGCCCCAGCATTTT	NA	TRBV27	TRBJ1-5	16	NA
CASRAGPRTDTQYF	TGTGCCAGCAGGGCGGGGCCTCGCACAGATACGCAGTATTTT	NA	TRBV28	TRBJ2-3	14	NA
CASSYLRGLNTEAFF	TGTGCCAGCAGTTACTTAAGGGGGCTGAACACTGAAGCTTTCTTT	NA	TRBV6-2/TRBV6-3	TRBJ1-1	15	TRBD1
CASEPGLTSQETQYF	TGTGCCAGCGAGCCAGGACTTACCTCCCAAGAGACCCAGTACTTC	NA	TRBV3-1/TRBV3-2	TRBJ2-5	15	NA
CASKELQDSTDTQYF	TGTGCCAGCAAGGAATTACAGGACAGCACAGATACGCAGTATTTT	NA	TRBV2	TRBJ2-3	15	NA
CATSAASGTEAFF	TGTGCCACCAGTGCCGCCAGTGGCACTGAAGCTTTCTTT	NA	TRBV24-1	TRBJ1-1	13	NA
CASSDPSRDPRNF	TGTGCCAGCAGTGACCCTTCCCGGGACCCCAGGAACTTC	NA	TRBV6-6	TRBJ2-4	13	NA
CASSQGLADWETQYF	TGTGCCAGCAGCCAGGGACTAGCGGACTGGGAGACCCAGTACTTC	NA	TRBV3-1/TRBV3-2	TRBJ2-5	15	TRBD2